Included here is one TCR beta chain sequence, with context. Its target is not known. This record belongs to a study of T cell responses to AZD1222 COVID-19 vaccine. Study background: Combined were second doses at about 4 or about 12 weeks. Study-wide results and caveats: There were mostly white British donors and more females than males, and clonal diversity was possibly underestimated.

Clones were read by immunoSEQ multiplex PCR, and TCRdb kept only the in-frame ones, dropping some. The sample has over 110,000 clones; under 95% are singletons. This material consisted of peripheral blood, taken on day 0 of AZD1222 vaccination. The clonotype comes from an adult in good health.

The CDR3 DNA sequence: TGCGCCAGCAGCCAAGATGGACAGGGCCACACAGATACGCAGTATTTT. Translating gives CASSQDGQGHTDTQYF. This chain uses TRBV4-3 with TRBJ2-3; TRBD1 matches at 8 bases. The CDR3 has 16 residues. The V gene end was trimmed by 0 bases and the J gene end by 2 bases; junction bases not matched to a gene: 4. The germline CDR1 and CDR2 sequences are LGHNA and YSLEER.